These T cell receptor beta chains were read from a single sample in a study of T cell responses to AZD1222 COVID-19 vaccine. Method: immunoSEQ multiplex PCR; TCRdb's copy keeps in-frame clones and lacks some. Among 95,000 to 150,000 clones listed, 85% to 95% were seen once. The material was peripheral blood, obtained on day 0 of AZD1222 vaccination. The receptor source for this set is an adult in good health. CDR3s include the opening cysteine and the closing phenylalanine or tryptophan. A D gene is named only where the DNA matches it firmly. Some rows have no size entry. The others give once, few or many, or a class for an expanded clone.

v_gene	j_gene	d_gene	abundance	CDR3nt	CDR3aa
TRBV15	TRBJ1-1	NA	NA	TGTGCCACCAGCAGACCACAGGGAAGAGAAACTGAAGCTTTCTTT	CATSRPQGRETEAFF
TRBV20-1	TRBJ2-3	NA	NA	TGCAGTGCTAGTCGTCGGGTCCCAGATACGCAGTATTTT	CSASRRVPDTQYF
TRBV24-1	TRBJ2-1	NA	NA	TGTGCCACCAGTGACGACAAGGGGGGTAGGAATGAGCAGTTCTTC	CATSDDKGGRNEQFF
TRBV6-6	TRBJ1-5	NA	NA	TGTGCCAGCGGTGGCTCGGAGCATTTT	CASGGSEHF
TRBV28	TRBJ1-1	NA	NA	TGTGCCAGCAGTTTAAGGGACCTGCGGAACACTGAAGCTTTCTTT	CASSLRDLRNTEAFF
TRBV11-1	TRBJ2-3	TRBD2	NA	TGTGCCAGCAGCCTAGCGGGGAGCACAGATACGCAGTATTTT	CASSLAGSTDTQYF
TRBV9	TRBJ2-5	TRBD1	NA	TGTGCCAGCAGCGTAGGAGGGGGCTGGGAGACCCAGTACTTC	CASSVGGGWETQYF
TRBV10-3	TRBJ2-1	TRBD2	NA	TGTGCCATCAGTGAGCCTAGCGGGGGGGCGGGTGAGCAGTTCTTC	CAISEPSGGAGEQFF
TRBV9	TRBJ2-5	NA	few	TGTGCCAGCAGCGTCGACGGGGTGGGGGCAGAGACCCAGTACTTC	CASSVDGVGAETQYF
TRBV7-9	TRBJ1-2	TRBD1	NA	TGTGCCAGCAGCCCCGGGACAGACTATGGCTACACCTTC	CASSPGTDYGYTF
TRBV15	TRBJ2-1	NA	NA	TGTGCCACCAGCAGAGGAGTGCCCGCAGCGTACAATGAGCAGTTCTTC	CATSRGVPAAYNEQFF